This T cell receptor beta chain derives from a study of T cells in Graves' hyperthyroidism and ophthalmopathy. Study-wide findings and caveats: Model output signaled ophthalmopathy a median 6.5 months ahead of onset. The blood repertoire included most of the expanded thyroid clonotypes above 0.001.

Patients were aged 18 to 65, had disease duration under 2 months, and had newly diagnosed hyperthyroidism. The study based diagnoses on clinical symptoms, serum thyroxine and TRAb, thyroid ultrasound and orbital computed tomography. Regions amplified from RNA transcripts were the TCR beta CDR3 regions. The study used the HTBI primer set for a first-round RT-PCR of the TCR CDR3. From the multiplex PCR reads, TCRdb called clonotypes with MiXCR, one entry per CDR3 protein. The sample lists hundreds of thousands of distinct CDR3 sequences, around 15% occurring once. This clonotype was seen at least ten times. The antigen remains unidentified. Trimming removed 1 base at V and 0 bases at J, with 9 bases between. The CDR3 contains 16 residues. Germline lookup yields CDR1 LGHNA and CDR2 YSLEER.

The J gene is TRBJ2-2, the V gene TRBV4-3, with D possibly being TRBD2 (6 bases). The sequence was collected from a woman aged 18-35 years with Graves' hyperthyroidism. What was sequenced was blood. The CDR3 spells CASSQGWGANTGELFF. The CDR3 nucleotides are TGCGCCAGCAGCCAAGGGTGGGGGGCGAACACCGGGGAGCTGTTTTTT.